The TCR beta chain described here comes from a study of blood T cell repertoires in COVID-19. Study background: COVID-19 samples, acute and convalescent, were from the United States, Italy and Spain.

The CDR3 totals 15 residues. Germline CDR1 reads SGHRS; CDR2 reads YFSETQ. J gave up 3 bases and V 2 bases, and 5 bases lay outside the gene matches. This clone has only one observation. This table comes from immunoSEQ multiplex PCR, and its TCRdb copy is limited to in-frame clones, with some not included. This sample has fewer than 200,000 clones; approximately 80% occur once, and the top ten carry 9.1%. The sequenced material came from peripheral blood. The sequence derives from a woman at least 80 years old with active or convalescent COVID-19. The chain combines TRBV5-1 with TRBJ2-5; TRBD2 matches 9 bases. As DNA, the CDR3 is TGCGCCAGCAGCTTTATTCCTAGCGGGGAAGAGACCCAGTACTTC. This sequence encodes CASSFIPSGEETQYF.